These T cell receptor beta chains were read from a single sample in a study of T cell responses to AZD1222 COVID-19 vaccine. Generated by immunoSEQ multiplex PCR, the TCRdb table keeps only in-frame clones and is missing some. Of nearly 95,000 clones listed, around 90% were seen once; the top ten hold 8.4%. The material sequenced was peripheral blood, taken on day 0 of AZD1222 vaccination. The receptors come from an adult in good health. Both conserved end residues are part of each CDR3. The order of the fields is J gene, V gene, CDR3 protein.

J: TRBJ1-1; V: TRBV19; CDR3: CASSTGEGTEAFF
J: TRBJ1-4; V: TRBV5-6; CDR3: CASSPNGGYNEKLFF
J: TRBJ2-7; V: TRBV7-2; CDR3: CASSFDSPRAYEQYF
J: TRBJ1-6; V: TRBV3-1/TRBV3-2; CDR3: CASSQEGHRYSPLHF
J: TRBJ1-6; V: TRBV2; CDR3: CASTQESSYNSPLHF
J: TRBJ2-3; V: TRBV7-3; CDR3: CASSLGLAGGHGIPFTDTQYF
J: TRBJ2-5; V: TRBV14; CDR3: CASSPGRSGGEQETQYF
J: TRBJ2-6; V: TRBV6-6; CDR3: CASTQGASGANVLTF
J: TRBJ2-1; V: TRBV11-3; CDR3: CASSDETAEQFF
J: TRBJ2-5; V: TRBV18; CDR3: CASSRSRQGGETQYF
J: TRBJ2-7; V: TRBV7-2; CDR3: CASSFTHGGPYEQYF
J: TRBJ2-7; V: TRBV7-9; CDR3: CASSLEFGGWKQYF
J: TRBJ2-7; V: TRBV13; CDR3: CASSQDTTSSYEQYF
J: TRBJ1-6; V: TRBV5-1; CDR3: CASSLAKTDLSPLHF
J: TRBJ2-1; V: TRBV9; CDR3: CASSVGQGAYNEQFF
J: TRBJ2-7; V: TRBV5-4; CDR3: CASSTQMTSGSYEQYF
J: TRBJ1-4; V: TRBV5-4; CDR3: CASSLDRGESKLFF
J: TRBJ1-5; V: TRBV7-9; CDR3: CASSLGGGNQPQHF
J: TRBJ1-1; V: TRBV9; CDR3: CASSVGGSSEAFF
J: TRBJ2-1; V: TRBV7-2; CDR3: CASSSRQGTYNEQFF